This TCR beta chain comes out of a study of CD8+ T cells in alopecia areata. CDR1 and CDR2 (germline): KGHSH, LQKENI. With V trimmed by 0 bases and J by 2 bases, 6 bases remained unmatched. The CDR3 length is 16 residues. Following extraction, RNA underwent reverse transcription to cDNA, which served as the sequencing template. Method: immunoSEQ multiplex PCR; TCRdb's copy keeps in-frame clones and lacks some. Of some 180,000 clones in the sample, roughly 60% were seen once. V gene TRBV18 combines with J gene TRBJ2-5; 7 positions match TRBD1. This receptor was obtained from a human donor with alopecia areata. The sample was CD4+ T cells sorted from blood, taken at week 0. CDR3 sequence: CASSPPIGTEQETQYF. The CDR3 DNA reads TGTGCCAGCTCACCACCGATAGGGACAGAACAAGAGACCCAGTACTTC.